One sample yielded the 22 T cell receptor beta chains listed below, sequenced in a study of T cell responses to AZD1222 COVID-19 vaccine. Libraries were prepared by immunoSEQ multiplex PCR; TCRdb keeps only in-frame clonotypes and omits some of them. The sample lists 150,000 to 200,000 clones; about nine tenths were seen once. The source was peripheral blood, collected 28 days after the second AZD1222 dose. The receptors stem from an adult who received the AZD1222 COVID-19 vaccine.

V and J are TRBV9 and TRBJ1-2, with D possibly TRBD1 on 5 matching bases. Germline V gene lookup returns CDR1 SGDLS and CDR2 YYNGEE. This CDR3 has 15 residues. Trimming cost V 4 bases and J 7 bases, with 20 bases left between them. CDR3 bases: TGTGCCAGCAGCATTTCTTCCGGGGGTAGGGTTGGCTACACCTTC. This translates into CASSISSGGRVGYTF.

The V and J genes are TRBV28 and TRBJ1-2; D ambiguous. CDR1 and CDR2 from the germline V gene are MDHEN and SYDVKM. Trimming shortened V by 7 bases and J by 6 bases, and 9 bases separated the two germline ends. The CDR3 spans 11 residues. The CDR3 DNA follows: TGTGCCAGCACTCTAGGGCATGGCTACACCTTC. The encoded protein is CASTLGHGYTF.

The chain employs TRBV28 and TRBJ1-1; 7 bases are shared with TRBD1. The CDR3 totals 15 residues. V trimming: 5 bases; J trimming: 0 bases; junction bases outside the gene matches: 6. Germline CDR1 and CDR2: MDHEN and SYDVKM. Here the CDR3 reads CASSPGDRMNTEAFF. CDR3 nucleotide sequence: TGTGCCAGCAGTCCCGGGGACAGAATGAACACTGAAGCTTTCTTT.

V gene TRBV25-1 combines with J gene TRBJ2-7, with D unclear. Trimming left V 7 bases short and J 0 bases short, with 4 bases between. This CDR3 is built from 11 residues. Germline CDR1 is MGHDK and CDR2 is SYGVNS. DNA for the CDR3: TGTGCCAGCAAAGGCTCCTACGAGCAGTACTTC. Translating it yields CASKGSYEQYF.

The rearrangement joins TRBV11-3 to TRBJ2-1, with 9 bases identical to TRBD1. The CDR3 extends over 14 amino acids. Germline V gene data show CDR1 as SGHNT and CDR2 as YENEEA. V lost 2 bases to trimming and J lost 9 bases; unmatched junction nucleotides: 5. The CDR3 loop reads CASSLWTGAVEQFF. CDR3 DNA sequence: TGTGCCAGCAGCTTATGGACAGGGGCGGTTGAGCAGTTCTTC. Full variable domain (missing parts from reference TRBV11-3 and TRBJ2-1): EAGVVQSPRYKIIEKKQPVAFWCNPISGHNTLYWYLQNLGQGPELLIRYENEEAVDDSQLPKDRFSAERLKGVDSTLKIQPAELGDSAVYLCASSLWTGAVEQFFGPGTRLTVL.

The CDR3, as DNA: TGTGCCAGTAGTATATCGGCGGTCTCTGGAAACACCATATATTTT. It translates to CASSISAVSGNTIYF. The chain uses TRBV19 and TRBJ1-3; D is ambiguous. Germline values: CDR1 LNHDA, CDR2 SQIVND (reference sequence). The CDR3 spans 15 residues. V gave up 2 bases and J gave up 0 bases, with 8 bases separating them.

The rearrangement uses TRBV4-2 and TRBJ1-5; no firm D call. Deletions cut 5 bases from V and 0 bases from J, with 11 bases between. Germline CDR1 and CDR2: LGHNA and YNFKEQ. This CDR3 comprises 15 residues. This CDR3 reads CASSSGVGSNQPQHF. DNA of the CDR3: TGTGCCAGCAGCTCAGGTGTAGGTAGCAATCAGCCCCAGCATTTT.

This clone came up once. Other DNA sequences from this sample encode an identical CDR3 as well. The chain carries TRBV29-1 and TRBJ2-5; D gene uncertain. This CDR3 contains 11 residues. Germline CDR1 is SQVTM and CDR2 is ANQGSEA. V dropped 4 bases and J dropped 2 bases, with 5 bases sitting between them. The CDR3 sequence: CSVAEQETQYF. CDR3 coding DNA: TGCAGCGTTGCAGAGCAAGAGACCCAGTACTTC.

On this clone itself: The sample carries other DNA sequences with the same CDR3. The chain combines TRBV5-1 with TRBJ1-2; 9 nucleotides match TRBD1. From germline, CDR1 is SGHRS and CDR2 YFSETQ. Trimming removed 4 bases from V and 4 bases from J; junction bases left unmatched: 5. The CDR3 covers 14 residues. CDR3 residues: CASSPEGQGYGYTF. Written as DNA, the CDR3 is TGCGCCAGCAGCCCCGAGGGACAGGGCTATGGCTACACCTTC.

J is TRBJ1-2 and V is TRBV6-5; D possibly corresponds to TRBD1 (5 bases). The CDR3 totals 16 residues. V was cut by 4 bases and J by 2 bases, with 17 bases left in between. Germline CDR1 reads MNHEY; CDR2 reads SVGAGI. The CDR3 region has the DNA TGTGCCAGCAGTTTTTCCACGGGACTCAGAAACTATGGCTACACCTTC. Translating it yields CASSFSTGLRNYGYTF.

V usage is TRBV19 and J usage is TRBJ1-5, with 7 bases aligning to TRBD1. Germline values: CDR1 LNHDA, CDR2 SQIVND (reference sequence). The CDR3 extends over 15 amino acids. With 4 bases clipped from V and 4 bases from J, the junction kept 7 bases outside the gene matches. CDR3 amino acids: CASSTQTGTNQPQHF. As DNA, the CDR3 is TGTGCCAGTAGTACCCAGACAGGGACGAATCAGCCCCAGCATTTT.

This clone was picked up one time. The gene calls are TRBV5-8 and TRBJ1-2; D remains ambiguous. Germline CDR1 SGHTS, CDR2 YDEGEE. The germline V and J ends were trimmed by 1 base and 4 bases, with 5 bases remaining between them. CDR3 length equals 12 residues. The CDR3 loop reads CASSLTVYGYTF. CDR3 bases: TGTGCCAGCAGCTTGACAGTCTATGGCTACACCTTC.

This chain links TRBV30 with TRBJ1-1; weak D call: TRBD1 (5 bases). The CDR3 has 14 residues. Germline V lookup: CDR1 GTSNPN, CDR2 SVGIG (reference sequence). V was clipped by 0 bases and J by 1 base, with 9 bases between them. CDR3 residues: CAWSVGQGNTEAFF. CDR3 sequence (DNA): TGTGCCTGGAGTGTAGGGCAGGGGAACACTGAAGCTTTCTTT. Drawing the rest from reference TRBV30 and TRBJ1-1, the complete variable domain is SQTIHQWPATLVQPVGSPLSLECTVEGTSNPNLYWYRQAAGRGLQLLFYSVGIGQISSEVPQNLSASRPQDRQFILSSKKLLLSDSGFYLCAWSVGQGNTEAFFGQGTRLTVV.

The gene calls are TRBV29-1 and TRBJ1-1; D unclear. The CDR3 length is 12 residues. Trimming stripped 6 bases from V and 0 bases from J, with 8 bases between. Per germline, CDR1 SQVTM and CDR2 ANQGSEA. This chain's CDR3 is CSVAGLNTEAFF. CDR3 in DNA: TGCAGCGTCGCCGGGCTGAACACTGAAGCTTTCTTT.

This clone was counted once. CDR3 residues: CASSVGPRVDNEKLFF. CDR3 DNA: TGTGCCAGCAGCGTAGGGCCCCGGGTGGATAATGAAAAACTGTTTTTT. The chain couples TRBV9 to TRBJ1-4; no firm D call. Germline V gene lookup returns CDR1 SGDLS and CDR2 YYNGEE. This CDR3 spans 16 amino acids. Between the trimmed V and J ends, which lost 0 bases and 4 bases, there was a span of 13 bases.

This sequence joins TRBV5-1 and TRBJ2-3; no firm D call. The CDR3 runs to 14 residues. V was cut by 0 bases and J by 6 bases, with 11 bases left in between. Per the germline V gene, CDR1 is SGHRS and CDR2 is YFSETQ. For the CDR3, the DNA is TGCGCCAGCAGCTTGGGGCCTATCGCGGATACGCAGTATTTT. Amino acids: CASSLGPIADTQYF.

The CDR3 reads CAWSGVGLALAGANVLTF. The DNA for the CDR3 is TGTGCCTGGAGCGGCGTGGGACTAGCTTTAGCTGGGGCCAACGTCCTGACTTTC. The V and J genes are TRBV30 and TRBJ2-6, with 9 bases fitting TRBD2. The germline gives CDR1 GTSNPN, CDR2 SVGIG (reference sequence). The CDR3 loop spans 18 amino acids. Unmatched junction bases numbered 11, after V lost 3 bases and J lost 2 bases.

The chain employs TRBV5-4 and TRBJ2-7; D perhaps matches TRBD2 (5 bases). Germline loops: CDR1 SGHNT, CDR2 YYREEE (reference sequence). The CDR3 is made up of 14 amino acids. V was shortened by 3 bases and J by 0 bases, with 10 bases between the two germline ends. The chain's CDR3 is CASSSDWSSYEQYF. In nucleotides, the CDR3 is TGTGCCAGCAGCTCGGACTGGAGCTCCTACGAGCAGTACTTC.

The gene calls are TRBV13 and TRBJ2-7; D gene ambiguous. Trimming removed 2 bases at V and 4 bases at J, with 18 bases between. Germline CDR1 PRHDT, CDR2 FYEKMQ (reference sequence). The CDR3 has 16 amino acids. The CDR3 spells CASSLPPGQLKYEQYF. The CDR3 DNA reads TGTGCCAGCAGCTTACCCCCAGGCCAGCTCAAATACGAGCAGTACTTC.

V and J are TRBV7-2 and TRBJ1-3; D gene unclear. This CDR3 is built from 15 residues. Per germline, CDR1 SGHTA and CDR2 FQGNSA. V gave up 2 bases and J gave up 0 bases, with 8 bases separating them. CDR3 residues: CASSLWPSSGNTIYF. Here the CDR3 DNA reads TGTGCCAGCAGCTTATGGCCCAGCTCTGGAAACACCATATATTTT.

The V call is TRBV7-9, the J call TRBJ1-2; the D gene is possibly TRBD1 (6 bases). From germline, CDR1 is SEHNR and CDR2 FQNEAQ (reference sequence). V lost 3 bases and J lost 6, with 11 bases in between. This CDR3 is built from 13 residues. The CDR3 sequence: CASSFRGANGYTF. The CDR3 nucleotides are TGTGCCAGCAGCTTCCGGGGGGCGAATGGCTACACCTTC. Together with reference TRBV7-9 and TRBJ1-2, the CDR3 gives the full variable domain: DTGVSQNPRHKITKRGQNVTFRCDPISEHNRLYWYRQTLGQGPEFLTYFQNEAQLEKSRLLSDRFSAERPKGSFSTLEIQRTEQGDSAMYLCASSFRGANGYTFGSGTRLTVV.

This chain links TRBV18 with TRBJ1-2, with D unclear. V was trimmed by 1 base and J by 2 bases, leaving 5 bases between them. CDR1 and CDR2 (germline): KGHSH, LQKENI. The CDR3 totals 13 residues. Written as DNA, the CDR3 is TGTGCCAGCTCACCACGGGAGAACTATGGCTACACCTTC. It encodes CASSPRENYGYTF.